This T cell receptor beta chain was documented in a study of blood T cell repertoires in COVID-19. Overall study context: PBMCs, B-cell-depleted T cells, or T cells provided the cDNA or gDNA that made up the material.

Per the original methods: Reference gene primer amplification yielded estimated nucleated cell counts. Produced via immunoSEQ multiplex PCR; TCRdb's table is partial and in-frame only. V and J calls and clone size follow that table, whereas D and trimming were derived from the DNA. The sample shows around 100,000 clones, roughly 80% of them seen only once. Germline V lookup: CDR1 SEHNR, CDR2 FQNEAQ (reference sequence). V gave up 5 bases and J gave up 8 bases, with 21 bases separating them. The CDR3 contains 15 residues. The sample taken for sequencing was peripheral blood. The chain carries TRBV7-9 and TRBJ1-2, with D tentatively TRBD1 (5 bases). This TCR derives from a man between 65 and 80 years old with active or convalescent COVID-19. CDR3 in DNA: TGTGCCAGCAGCCTATTGGGGCGGATTGGAGACGGCTACACCTTC. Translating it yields CASSLLGRIGDGYTF.